These T cell receptor beta chains were read from a single sample in a study of beta chain features in type 1 diabetes. This table comes from immunoSEQ multiplex PCR, and its TCRdb copy is limited to in-frame clones, with some not included. The top ten clones hold 0.008% to 0.011% of a sample with about 360,000 clones, over 9.5% of them seen once. Sequenced material: naive CD4+ T cells from blood. Receptors were obtained from a woman under 30 with type 1 diabetes. CDR3s include the opening cysteine and the closing phenylalanine or tryptophan. Each record gives: V gene, D gene, J gene, clone size, CDR3 DNA, CDR3 protein. The D gene is left open where the match is weak. The size field is filled for only some rows; it gives once, few, many or a size class.

v_gene: TRBV7-2
d_gene: .
j_gene: TRBJ2-5
abundance: few
CDR3nt: TGTGCCAGCAGCTTAGCGATCCGAGGGGAGACCCAGTACTTC
CDR3aa: CASSLAIRGETQYF

v_gene: TRBV7-9
d_gene: .
j_gene: TRBJ2-7
abundance: few
CDR3nt: TGTGCCAGCAGCTTAGGGCGGGACTACGAGCAGTACTTC
CDR3aa: CASSLGRDYEQYF

v_gene: TRBV4-3
d_gene: .
j_gene: TRBJ1-2
abundance: few
CDR3nt: TGCGCCAGCAGCCAACCGGGACAAGAAGCCTATGGCTACACCTTC
CDR3aa: CASSQPGQEAYGYTF

v_gene: TRBV5-1
d_gene: TRBD2
j_gene: TRBJ2-5
abundance: few
CDR3nt: TGCGCCAGCAGCCCCGGGACTAGCGGGGAGACCCAGTACTTC
CDR3aa: CASSPGTSGETQYF

v_gene: TRBV7-9
d_gene: .
j_gene: TRBJ1-1
abundance: few
CDR3nt: TGTGCCAGCAGCTTAGGGGAGTCGGCTGAAGCTTTCTTT
CDR3aa: CASSLGESAEAFF

v_gene: TRBV18
d_gene: .
j_gene: TRBJ1-1
abundance: .
CDR3nt: TGTGCCAGCTCGGAGGCCGCTGAGGCTTTCTTT
CDR3aa: CASSEAAEAFF

v_gene: TRBV29-1
d_gene: .
j_gene: TRBJ2-1
abundance: .
CDR3nt: TGCAGCGTTGGGCTAGTTGCCTACAATGAGCAGTTCTTC
CDR3aa: CSVGLVAYNEQFF

v_gene: TRBV7-7
d_gene: .
j_gene: TRBJ2-2
abundance: few
CDR3nt: TGTGCTAGCAGCTTAGAACGGACTGGGGAGCTGTTTTTT
CDR3aa: CASSLERTGELFF

v_gene: TRBV28
d_gene: TRBD2
j_gene: TRBJ2-7
abundance: few
CDR3nt: TGTGCCAGCAGTTTAATGTCCGGTAGCGGGAGCTTGGACGAGCAGTACTTC
CDR3aa: CASSLMSGSGSLDEQYF

v_gene: TRBV4-3
d_gene: .
j_gene: TRBJ2-7
abundance: few
CDR3nt: TGCGCCAGCAGCACACAGGGCGGTCGTGCCGAGCAGTACTTC
CDR3aa: CASSTQGGRAEQYF

v_gene: TRBV7-9
d_gene: .
j_gene: TRBJ1-1
abundance: few
CDR3nt: TGTGCCAGCTTCCCCCGCGGAGCTTTCTTT
CDR3aa: CASFPRGAFF

v_gene: TRBV4-1
d_gene: .
j_gene: TRBJ1-2
abundance: .
CDR3nt: TGCGCCAGCAGCCAAGGAGGCAGGGGCCGAGCTAACTATGGCTACACCTTC
CDR3aa: CASSQGGRGRANYGYTF

v_gene: TRBV19
d_gene: .
j_gene: TRBJ1-5
abundance: few
CDR3nt: TGTGCCAGTCACAGGGTGTTCGGCAATCAGCCCCAGCATTTT
CDR3aa: CASHRVFGNQPQHF

v_gene: TRBV19
d_gene: .
j_gene: TRBJ1-5
abundance: .
CDR3nt: TGTGCCAGTAGTATCGCTTGGGGGGTTCGTCAGCCCCAGCATTTT
CDR3aa: CASSIAWGVRQPQHF

v_gene: TRBV29-1
d_gene: .
j_gene: TRBJ1-4
abundance: few
CDR3nt: TGCAGCGTGGGCGCCGTTAATGAAAAACTGTTTTTT
CDR3aa: CSVGAVNEKLFF

v_gene: TRBV20-1
d_gene: .
j_gene: TRBJ2-7
abundance: .
CDR3nt: TGCAGTGCTATTCAGGGCTACGAGCAGTACTTC
CDR3aa: CSAIQGYEQYF

v_gene: TRBV15
d_gene: TRBD1
j_gene: TRBJ1-3
abundance: once
CDR3nt: TGTGCCACCAGCACAGGGGGCACTGGAAACACCATATATTTT
CDR3aa: CATSTGGTGNTIYF

v_gene: TRBV5-1
d_gene: .
j_gene: TRBJ2-3
abundance: .
CDR3nt: TGCGCCAGCAGCGTGTCAGGAGGCGGTGATACGCAGTATTTT
CDR3aa: CASSVSGGGDTQYF

v_gene: TRBV25-1
d_gene: TRBD2
j_gene: TRBJ2-3
abundance: few
CDR3nt: TGTGCCAGCAGTCCTAGACTAGCGGTCACAGATACGCAGTATTTT
CDR3aa: CASSPRLAVTDTQYF

v_gene: TRBV7-9
d_gene: TRBD2
j_gene: TRBJ2-7
abundance: few
CDR3nt: TGTGCCAGCACCACTAGCGGGAGCTACGAGCAGTACTTC
CDR3aa: CASTTSGSYEQYF

v_gene: TRBV5-4
d_gene: .
j_gene: TRBJ2-1
abundance: .
CDR3nt: TGTGCCAGCAGTAGAGGGGGTAATGAGCAGTTCTTC
CDR3aa: CASSRGGNEQFF

v_gene: TRBV7-2
d_gene: TRBD2
j_gene: TRBJ2-3
abundance: .
CDR3nt: TGTGCCAGCAGCCGTCTAGCGGGAGGGCCGTATACGCAGTATTTT
CDR3aa: CASSRLAGGPYTQYF

v_gene: TRBV29-1
d_gene: TRBD1
j_gene: TRBJ1-1
abundance: .
CDR3nt: TGCAGCGTTGACCGGACAGGCCTTGAAGCTTTCTTT
CDR3aa: CSVDRTGLEAFF

v_gene: TRBV30
d_gene: .
j_gene: TRBJ2-5
abundance: few
CDR3nt: TGTGCCTGGAGTGCCGCGCCCAACCAAGAGACCCAGTACTTC
CDR3aa: CAWSAAPNQETQYF

v_gene: TRBV5-6
d_gene: TRBD2
j_gene: TRBJ2-7
abundance: .
CDR3nt: TGTGCCAGCAGCTTGTCGACTAGCGGGGGATACGAGCAGTACTTC
CDR3aa: CASSLSTSGGYEQYF

v_gene: TRBV10-3
d_gene: TRBD1
j_gene: TRBJ2-1
abundance: .
CDR3nt: TGTGCCATCAGGGGGACAGACTACAATGAGCAGTTCTTC
CDR3aa: CAIRGTDYNEQFF

v_gene: TRBV7-8
d_gene: .
j_gene: TRBJ2-1
abundance: few
CDR3nt: TGTGCCAGCAGCAGGCGACAGGAGTACAATGAGCAGTTCTTC
CDR3aa: CASSRRQEYNEQFF

v_gene: TRBV2
d_gene: TRBD1
j_gene: TRBJ1-5
abundance: .
CDR3nt: TGTGCCAGCAGTGGAGGGACAGACCATCAGCCCCAGCATTTT
CDR3aa: CASSGGTDHQPQHF

v_gene: TRBV14
d_gene: TRBD1
j_gene: TRBJ1-1
abundance: .
CDR3nt: TGTGCCAGCAGCCCGTGGGGACAGGTGAACACTGAAGCTTTCTTT
CDR3aa: CASSPWGQVNTEAFF

v_gene: TRBV4-1
d_gene: TRBD1
j_gene: TRBJ1-4
abundance: .
CDR3nt: TGCGCCAGCAGCCAACTACAGGGGGCTGGTGAAAAACTGTTTTTT
CDR3aa: CASSQLQGAGEKLFF

v_gene: TRBV11-2
d_gene: .
j_gene: TRBJ2-7
abundance: few
CDR3nt: TGTGCCAGCAGGCCCAGCGGCTCCTACGAGCAGTACTTC
CDR3aa: CASRPSGSYEQYF

v_gene: TRBV5-1
d_gene: TRBD1
j_gene: TRBJ2-7
abundance: few
CDR3nt: TGCGCCAGCAGCTCTCAGGGGGTGGACGGCGAGCAGTACTTC
CDR3aa: CASSSQGVDGEQYF